This T cell receptor (beta chain) was captured in a study of T cell repertoires in cytomegalovirus infection. Study overall: Public TCR beta signatures marked donors with CMV infection and the matching HLA.

Points from the study as a whole: There were carriers of CMV plus the relevant HLA, and cumulative public TCR beta family frequency identified them. HLA-C-restricted, CMV-specific TCR beta clonotypes were dominant ex vivo.

CDR3 length: 16 residues. V dropped 5 bases and J dropped 7; count of bases not matched to a gene: 14. Germline CDR1 reads MDHEN; CDR2 reads SYDVKM. TCRdb independently ran MiXCR on the reads; one entry per CDR3 protein. The top ten clones hold 18% of a sample with hundreds of thousands of distinct CDR3 sequences, roughly 23% of them seen once. Points on this clonotype: Antigen: not known.

Sequencing was done on a sample of CD8+ T cells from PBMCs. This receptor was taken from a human donor in good health (CMV status not recorded). Some clones in this sample may be carry-over from other donors' samples. J is TRBJ1-1 and V is TRBV28; TRBD1 matches at 9 bases. The CDR3 protein is CASSDGGGTGYYEAFF. The CDR3 DNA reads as TGTGCCAGCAGTGATGGGGGTGGGACAGGGTATTATGAAGCTTTCTTT.